Below, 21 T cell receptor beta chains from the same sample are listed, as sequenced in a study of human T cells and chemical hapten exposure. Time point given: pre-sensitization, week 0. Treatment in this sample: therapeutic diphenylcyclopropenone sensitization with weekly scalp DPC. MiXCR, run by TCRdb on the RACE reads, gives a single entry per CDR3 protein. The table lists approximately 100,000 distinct CDR3 sequences, around 10% of them singletons. The source was whole blood, collected in connection with sensitization to the hapten diphenylcyclopropenone (DPC). Receptors were obtained from a woman in her thirties or forties with alopecia areata. Some clones in this sample may be carry-over from other donors' samples.

This clonotype occurred a few times. The chain links TRBV29-1 to TRBJ2-2; TRBD1 aligns across 7 bases. The germline CDR1 and CDR2 sequences are SQVTM and ANQGSEA. This CDR3 is built from 12 residues. V was pared by 6 bases and J by 9 bases, with 7 bases of the junction left unmatched. The CDR3 region has the DNA TGCAGCGTCGAGACAGGGTACCGGGAGCTGTTTTTT. It is translated as CSVETGYRELFF.

Worth noting for this clonotype: A read error is possible here, since a much larger clone lies one base away. This chain links TRBV25-1 with TRBJ2-7, with a possible D match to TRBD1 (6 bases). CDR3 length equals 12 residues. The germline V gene has CDR1 MGHDK and CDR2 SYGVNS. CDR3 protein: CASCDQGTALYF. CDR3 nucleotides: TGTGCCAGCTGTGACCAGGGGACGGCCCTTTACTTC.

At least ten counts were recorded for this clonotype. The chain joins TRBV29-1 to TRBJ2-1; 9 nucleotides line up with TRBD2. The length of the CDR3 is 14 residues. The V and J ends lost 6 bases and 5 bases, in that order; junction bases with no gene match: 8. From germline, CDR1 is SQVTM and CDR2 ANQGSEA. Here the CDR3 DNA reads TGCAGCGTCCAGCGGGGGGCCACAAACAATGAGCAGTTCTTC. Its protein is CSVQRGATNNEQFF.

This chain links TRBV5-1 with TRBJ2-1; either TRBD1 or TRBD2 may supply D (5 bases each). Trimming removed 0 bases at V and 10 bases at J, with 20 bases between. Germline V lookup: CDR1 SGHRS, CDR2 YFSETQ. CDR3 length: 16 amino acids. For the CDR3, the DNA is TGCGCCAGCAGCTTGGTAGGGGCAGGGACGAGTCAGGAGCAGTTCTTC. This encodes CASSLVGAGTSQEQFF.

Concerning this clonotype: It is likely a read error, because the conserved phenylalanine at the end of the CDR3 is missing. CDR3 protein: CSATGTPAYEQYY. In DNA, the CDR3 is TGCAGTGCCACCGGGACACCTGCCTACGAGCAGTACTAC. The chain has TRBV20-1 and TRBJ2-7, with D possibly matching TRBD1 (6 bases). Germline loops: CDR1 DFQATT, CDR2 SNEGSKA (reference sequence). Trimming removed 6 bases at V and 2 bases at J, with 14 bases between. The CDR3 runs to 13 residues.

This clonotype was observed at least ten times. V usage is TRBV7-2 and J usage is TRBJ1-1, with 11 bases identical to TRBD1. This CDR3 region has 17 residues. J was trimmed by 6 bases and V by 5 bases; bases with no gene match: 14. Per germline, CDR1 SGHTA and CDR2 FQGNSA. The chain's CDR3 is CASSRWTGGMGLAEAFF. DNA for the CDR3: TGTGCCAGCAGCCGATGGACAGGGGGCATGGGTTTGGCTGAAGCTTTCTTT.

This clonotype showed up just a few times. The gene calls are TRBV12-3 or TRBV12-4 and TRBJ1-2; the D is unclear. V lost 3 bases and J 8 bases, leaving 4 bases between the germline ends. The CDR3 has 10 amino acids. CDR3 amino acids: CASSLNGYTF. DNA for the CDR3: TGTGCCAGCAGTTTGAACGGCTACACCTTC.

This clonotype was counted many times. The V gene is TRBV20-1, the J gene TRBJ2-5; 7 nucleotides line up with TRBD2. Trimming removed 6 bases from V and 5 bases from J; junction bases left unmatched: 3. Germline CDR1 reads DFQATT; CDR2 reads SNEGSKA (reference sequence). The CDR3 sequence is 11 residues long. The CDR3 nucleotides read TGCAGTGCCGGGCGGGGGGAGACCCAGTACTTC. Its translation: CSAGRGETQYF.

The chain is built from TRBV12-3 or TRBV12-4 and TRBJ2-1; 10 positions agree with TRBD2. The CDR3 extends over 16 amino acids. V trimming: 6 bases; J trimming: 5 bases; junction bases outside the gene matches: 10. For the CDR3, the DNA is TGTGCCAGCAGCCCCCAGGCAGCGGGAGGGGACAATGAGCAGTTCTTC. This encodes CASSPQAAGGDNEQFF.

This clonotype was seen a handful of times. The rearrangement uses TRBV7-2 and TRBJ1-5; the D is unclear. Germline V CDR1 and CDR2: SGHTA, FQGNSA. Trimming pared 3 bases from V and 5 bases from J, leaving 11 bases between. This CDR3 spans 14 amino acids. The CDR3 bases are TGTGCCAGCAGCTTTCTCCCGGGAGATCAGCCCCAGCATTTT. Its protein product is CASSFLPGDQPQHF.

This clonotype was seen at least ten times. This rearrangement joins TRBV12-3 or TRBV12-4 to TRBJ1-4; unclear D gene. The CDR3 covers 14 residues. V dropped 3 bases and J dropped 3 bases, with 8 bases sitting between them. Here the CDR3 reads CASSFFVPNEKLFF. The CDR3 coding sequence is TGTGCCAGCAGTTTCTTTGTGCCTAATGAAAAACTGTTTTTT.

As concerns this clonotype: The CDR3 ends on some other residue instead of the conserved phenylalanine or tryptophan, so this is likely a read error. V is TRBV5-6 and J is TRBJ1-4; 7 bases are shared with TRBD1. Germline V lookup: CDR1 SGHDT, CDR2 YYEEEE. V was clipped by 0 bases and J by 0 bases; unmatched bases: 5. The CDR3 is 17 amino acids. CDR3 in amino acids: CASSLDRGSATNEKLFS. The CDR3 coding sequence is TGTGCCAGCAGCTTGGACAGGGGTTCGGCAACTAATGAAAAACTGTTTTCT.

This clonotype appeared many times. The V and J genes are TRBV6-2 or TRBV6-3 and TRBJ1-5, with 7 bases identical to TRBD1. Per germline, CDR1 MNHEY and CDR2 SVGEGT. This CDR3 is built from 14 residues. J was trimmed by 4 bases and V by 4 bases; bases with no gene match: 4. Here the CDR3 DNA reads TGTGCCAGCAGTTTGACAGGGAATAATCAGCCCCAGCATTTT. Translated: CASSLTGNNQPQHF.

This clonotype was seen at least ten times. The chain couples TRBV7-9 to TRBJ1-2; TRBD1 matches 12 bases. Looked up from germline, CDR1 is SEHNR and CDR2 is FQNEAQ (reference sequence). J was trimmed by 7 bases and V by 6 bases; bases with no gene match: 9. This CDR3 has 15 residues. DNA for the CDR3: TGTGCCAGCAGGTCTATCGGGACAGGGGGCGGTGGCTACACCTTC. Protein product: CASRSIGTGGGGYTF.

This clonotype was picked up many times. The chain couples TRBV7-9 to TRBJ1-4, with a tentative D call TRBD1 (5 bases). The CDR3 is made up of 16 amino acids. Germline CDR1 is SEHNR and CDR2 is FQNEAQ (reference sequence). Trimming took 0 bases from V and 3 from J, leaving 11 bases between them. The CDR3 DNA reads as TGTGCCAGCAGCTTAGCCACCGGGACTTCTAATGAAAAACTGTTTTTT. This codes for CASSLATGTSNEKLFF.

At least ten counts were recorded for this clonotype. This rearrangement joins TRBV12-3 or TRBV12-4 to TRBJ1-2; TRBD1 might be the D (5 bases). The CDR3 has 14 amino acids. With 2 bases removed from V and 8 bases from J, the gap between germline ends came to 15 bases. The CDR3 nucleotides read TGTGCCAGCAGTTTAACGCGGGGCGCGGTAGGCTACACCTTC. Translating it yields CASSLTRGAVGYTF.

This clonotype was recorded at least ten times. The chain employs TRBV3-1 and TRBJ2-3; D not certain. Trimming took off 0 bases at V and 6 bases at J, with 22 bases between the two ends. The germline gives CDR1 LGHDT, CDR2 YNNKEL (reference sequence). The CDR3 consists of 18 residues. The CDR3 DNA is TGTGCCAGCAGCCAAGAAAGGTCGCGGCCGCTGATGAGGGATACGCAGTATTTT. Its translation: CASSQERSRPLMRDTQYF.

This clonotype was recorded many times. The V and J genes are TRBV4-3 and TRBJ1-2; perhaps TRBD1 as D (5 bases). Trimming pared 0 bases from V and 2 bases from J, leaving 19 bases between. CDR3 length: 18 residues. CDR1 is LGHNA, CDR2 YSLEER, per germline. Here the CDR3 DNA reads TGCGCCAGCAGCCAAGATTGGGGCAGGGCTCATACCAACTATGGCTACACCTTC. Protein product: CASSQDWGRAHTNYGYTF.

This clonotype was observed a few times. CDR3 nucleotide sequence: TGTGCCAGCAGCTCCCGGACAGGGGAGGGGGAGACCCAGTACTTC. Its translation: CASSSRTGEGETQYF. The V and J genes are TRBV7-2 and TRBJ2-5; TRBD1 agrees at 9 bases. CDR1 and CDR2 (germline): SGHTA, FQGNSA. The CDR3 is 15 residues long. V was pared by 4 bases and J by 5 bases, with 8 bases of the junction left unmatched.

This chain links TRBV6-5 with TRBJ1-3; 8 positions agree with TRBD1. The CDR3 spans 17 residues. The germline V gene encodes CDR1 MNHEY and CDR2 SVGAGI. J was trimmed by 4 bases and V by 0 bases; bases with no gene match: 8. As DNA, the CDR3 is TGTGCCAGCAGTTACTCGAGCCAGGGGGCCTGGGGAAACACCATATATTTT. Residues: CASSYSSQGAWGNTIYF.

The chain employs TRBV7-2 and TRBJ1-6; a possible D gene is TRBD1 (6 bases). Germline lookup yields CDR1 SGHTA and CDR2 FQGNSA. The CDR3 is 13 residues long. Trimming removed 6 bases at V and 6 bases at J, with 9 bases between. In DNA form, the CDR3 reads TGTGCCAGCAGTTCGGACAGTAATTCACCCCTCCACTTT. It yields the protein CASSSDSNSPLHF.